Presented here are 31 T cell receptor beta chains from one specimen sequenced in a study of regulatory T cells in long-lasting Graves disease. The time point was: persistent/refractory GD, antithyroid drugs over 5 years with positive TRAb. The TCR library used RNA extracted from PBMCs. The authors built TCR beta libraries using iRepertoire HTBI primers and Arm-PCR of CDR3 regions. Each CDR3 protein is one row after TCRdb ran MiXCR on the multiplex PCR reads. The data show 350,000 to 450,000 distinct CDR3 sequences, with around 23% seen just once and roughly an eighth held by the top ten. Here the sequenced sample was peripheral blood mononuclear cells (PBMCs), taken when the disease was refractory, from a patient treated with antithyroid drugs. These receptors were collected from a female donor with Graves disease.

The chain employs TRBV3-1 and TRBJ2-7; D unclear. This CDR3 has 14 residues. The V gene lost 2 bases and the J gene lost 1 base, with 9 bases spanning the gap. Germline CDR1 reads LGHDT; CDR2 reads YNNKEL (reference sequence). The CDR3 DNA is TGTGCCAGCAGCCAAACGAGCGCTTCCTACGAGCAGTACTTC. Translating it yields CASSQTSASYEQYF.

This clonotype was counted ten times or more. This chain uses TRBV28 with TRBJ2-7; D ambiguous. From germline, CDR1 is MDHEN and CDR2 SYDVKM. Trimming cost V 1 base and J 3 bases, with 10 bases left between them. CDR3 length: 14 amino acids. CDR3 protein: CASSLLANGYEQYF. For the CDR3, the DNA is TGTGCCAGCAGTTTATTGGCTAATGGCTACGAGCAGTACTTC.

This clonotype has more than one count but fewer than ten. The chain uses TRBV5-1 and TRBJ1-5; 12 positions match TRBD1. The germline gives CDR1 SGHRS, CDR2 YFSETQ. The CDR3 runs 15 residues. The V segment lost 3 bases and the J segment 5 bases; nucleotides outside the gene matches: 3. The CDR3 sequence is CASSYGTGGDQPQHF. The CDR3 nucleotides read TGCGCCAGCAGCTACGGGACAGGGGGCGATCAGCCCCAGCATTTT. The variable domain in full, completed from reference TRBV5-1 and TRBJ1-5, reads KAGVTQTPRYLIKTRGQQVTLSCSPISGHRSVSWYQQTPGQGLQFLFEYFSETQRNKGNFPGRFSGRQFSNSRSEMNVSTLELGDSALYLCASSYGTGGDQPQHFGDGTRLSIL.

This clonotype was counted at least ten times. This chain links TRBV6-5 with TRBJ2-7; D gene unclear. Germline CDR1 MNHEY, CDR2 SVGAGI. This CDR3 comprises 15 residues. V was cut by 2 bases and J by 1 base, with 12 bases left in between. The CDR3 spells CASSYGGMWSYEQYF. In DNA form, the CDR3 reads TGTGCCAGCAGTTACGGCGGTATGTGGTCCTACGAGCAGTACTTC.

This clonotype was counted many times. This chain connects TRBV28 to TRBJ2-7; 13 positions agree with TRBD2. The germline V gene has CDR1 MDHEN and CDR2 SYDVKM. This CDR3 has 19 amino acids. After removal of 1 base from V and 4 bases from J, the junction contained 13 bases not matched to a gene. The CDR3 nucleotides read TGTGCCAGCAGTTTATATACAGAACCGGGACTAGCGGGAAAGTACGAGCAGTACTTC. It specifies CASSLYTEPGLAGKYEQYF.

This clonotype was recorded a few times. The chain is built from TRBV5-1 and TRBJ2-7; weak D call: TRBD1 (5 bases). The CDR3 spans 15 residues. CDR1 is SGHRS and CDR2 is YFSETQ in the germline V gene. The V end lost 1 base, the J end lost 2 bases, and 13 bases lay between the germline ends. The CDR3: CASSLWPGHPYEQYF. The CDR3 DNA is TGCGCCAGCAGCTTGTGGCCAGGGCACCCCTACGAGCAGTACTTC.

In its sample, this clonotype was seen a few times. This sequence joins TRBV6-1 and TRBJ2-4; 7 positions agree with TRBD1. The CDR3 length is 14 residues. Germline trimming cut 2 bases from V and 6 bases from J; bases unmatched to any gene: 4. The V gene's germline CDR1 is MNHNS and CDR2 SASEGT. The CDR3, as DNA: TGTGCCAGCAGTGAATTCGGGGACAGAAACATTCAGTACTTC. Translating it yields CASSEFGDRNIQYF.

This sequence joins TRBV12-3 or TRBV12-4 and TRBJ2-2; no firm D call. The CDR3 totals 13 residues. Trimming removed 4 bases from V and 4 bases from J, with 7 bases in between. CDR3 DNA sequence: TGTGCCAGCAGTTGGCAAGTCACCGGGGAGCTGTTTTTT. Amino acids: CASSWQVTGELFF.

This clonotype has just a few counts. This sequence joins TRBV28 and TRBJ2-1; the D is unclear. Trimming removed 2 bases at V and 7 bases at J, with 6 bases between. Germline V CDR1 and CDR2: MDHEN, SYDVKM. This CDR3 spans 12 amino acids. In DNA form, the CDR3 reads TGTGCCAGCAGTTTACGGAGAAATGAGCAGTTCTTC. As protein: CASSLRRNEQFF.

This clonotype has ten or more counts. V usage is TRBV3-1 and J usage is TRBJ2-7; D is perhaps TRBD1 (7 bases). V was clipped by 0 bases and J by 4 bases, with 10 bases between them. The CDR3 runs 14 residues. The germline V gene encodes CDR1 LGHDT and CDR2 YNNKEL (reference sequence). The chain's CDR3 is CASSQEAGGYEQYF. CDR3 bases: TGTGCCAGCAGCCAAGAAGCAGGGGGGTACGAGCAGTACTTC.

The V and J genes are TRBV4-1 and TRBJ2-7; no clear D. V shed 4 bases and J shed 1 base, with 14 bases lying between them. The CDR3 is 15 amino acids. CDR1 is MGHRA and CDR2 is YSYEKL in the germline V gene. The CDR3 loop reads CASSRFYSQSYEQYF. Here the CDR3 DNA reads TGCGCCAGCAGCCGGTTCTACAGTCAGTCCTACGAGCAGTACTTC.

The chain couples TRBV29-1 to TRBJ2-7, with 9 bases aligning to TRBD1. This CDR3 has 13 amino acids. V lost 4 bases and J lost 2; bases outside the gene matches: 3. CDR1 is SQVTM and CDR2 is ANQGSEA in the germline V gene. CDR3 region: CSVGTGATYEQYF. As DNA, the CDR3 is TGCAGCGTTGGGACAGGGGCGACCTACGAGCAGTACTTC.

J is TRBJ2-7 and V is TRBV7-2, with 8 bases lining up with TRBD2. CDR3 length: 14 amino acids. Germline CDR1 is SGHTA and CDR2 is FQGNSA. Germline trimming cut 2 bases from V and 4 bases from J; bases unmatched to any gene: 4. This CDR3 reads CASSLFGGRYEQYF. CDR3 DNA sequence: TGTGCCAGCAGCTTATTTGGCGGGAGGTACGAGCAGTACTTC.

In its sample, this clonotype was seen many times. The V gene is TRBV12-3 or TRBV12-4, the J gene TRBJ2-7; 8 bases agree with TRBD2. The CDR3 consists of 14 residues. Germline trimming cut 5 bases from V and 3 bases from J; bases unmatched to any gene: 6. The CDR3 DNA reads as TGTGCCAGCAGTCTTAGCGGGAAGGGCTACGAGCAGTACTTC. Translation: CASSLSGKGYEQYF.

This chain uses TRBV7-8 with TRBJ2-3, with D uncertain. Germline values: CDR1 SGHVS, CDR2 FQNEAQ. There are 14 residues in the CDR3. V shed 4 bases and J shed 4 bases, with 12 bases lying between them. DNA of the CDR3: TGTGCCAGCAGCTCTCTGGTCGGGTCAGATACGCAGTATTTT. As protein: CASSSLVGSDTQYF.

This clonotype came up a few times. The CDR3 DNA sequence: TGCAGCGTTCTAGGGGGTCGGGACAGGGCGTCCGTAGATTCCCAAGAGACCCAGTACTTC. Its protein product is CSVLGGRDRASVDSQETQYF. The rearrangement uses TRBV29-1 and TRBJ2-5; 9 bases are a match to TRBD1. Germline-derived CDR1 and CDR2 are SQVTM and ANQGSEA. Losses at the gene ends were 5 bases for V and 1 base for J; bases not matched to a gene: 23. The length of the CDR3 is 20 residues.

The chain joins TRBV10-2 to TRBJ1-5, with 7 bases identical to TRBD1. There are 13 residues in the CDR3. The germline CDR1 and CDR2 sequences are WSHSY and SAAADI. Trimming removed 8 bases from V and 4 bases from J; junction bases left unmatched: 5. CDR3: CASGEQGNQPQHF. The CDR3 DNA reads TGCGCCAGCGGGGAACAGGGGAATCAGCCCCAGCATTTT.

CDR3 loop: CASSLWRTLTDTQYF. The CDR3 region has the DNA TGTGCCAGCAGCCTATGGAGGACCCTCACAGATACGCAGTATTTT. This chain links TRBV7-2 with TRBJ2-3; maybe TRBD2 (5 bases). The V and J ends lost 5 bases and 2 bases respectively, with 14 bases between them. This CDR3 region has 15 residues. CDR1 is SGHTA, CDR2 FQGNSA, per germline. The variable domain in full, with the rest retrieved from reference TRBV7-2 and TRBJ2-3, is GAGVSQSPSNKVTEKGKDVELRCDPISGHTALYWYRQSLGQGLEFLIYFQGNSAPDKSGLPSDRFSAERTGGSVSTLTIQRTQQEDSAVYLCASSLWRTLTDTQYFGPGTRLTVL.

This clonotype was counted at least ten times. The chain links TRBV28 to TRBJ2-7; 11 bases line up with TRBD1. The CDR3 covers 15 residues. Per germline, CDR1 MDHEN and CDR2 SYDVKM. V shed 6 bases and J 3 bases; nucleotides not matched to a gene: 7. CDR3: CASSLPGTGGYEQYF. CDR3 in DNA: TGTGCCAGCAGCCTACCCGGGACAGGGGGCTACGAGCAGTACTTC.

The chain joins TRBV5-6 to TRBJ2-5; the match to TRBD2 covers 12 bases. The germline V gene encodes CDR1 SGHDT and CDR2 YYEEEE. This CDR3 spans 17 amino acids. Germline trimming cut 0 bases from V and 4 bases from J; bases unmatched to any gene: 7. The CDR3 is CASSLGVLAGGPETQYF. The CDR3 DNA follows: TGTGCCAGCAGCTTGGGGGTCCTAGCGGGAGGGCCAGAGACCCAGTACTTC.

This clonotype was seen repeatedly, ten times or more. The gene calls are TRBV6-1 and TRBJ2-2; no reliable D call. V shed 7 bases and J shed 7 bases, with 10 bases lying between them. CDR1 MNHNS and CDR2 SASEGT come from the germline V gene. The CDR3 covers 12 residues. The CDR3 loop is CASTQVGGELFF. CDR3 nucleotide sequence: TGTGCCAGCACCCAGGTTGGCGGGGAGCTGTTTTTT.

The CDR3 nucleotides read TGTGCCACCAGCAGAGATCTTGGGGAAACTGAAGCTTTCTTT. Its translation: CATSRDLGETEAFF. The genes are TRBV15 and TRBJ1-1; D is ambiguous. V gave up 0 bases and J gave up 5 bases, with 10 bases separating them. The CDR3 has 14 amino acids. In germline, CDR1 is LNHNV, CDR2 YYDKDF (reference sequence).

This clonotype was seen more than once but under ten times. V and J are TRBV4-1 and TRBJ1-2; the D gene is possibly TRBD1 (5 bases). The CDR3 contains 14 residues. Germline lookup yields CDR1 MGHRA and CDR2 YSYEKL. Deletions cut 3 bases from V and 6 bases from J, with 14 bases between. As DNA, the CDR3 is TGCGCCAGCAGCCAGTTCGGAGGGGAGGATGGCTACACCTTC. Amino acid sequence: CASSQFGGEDGYTF.

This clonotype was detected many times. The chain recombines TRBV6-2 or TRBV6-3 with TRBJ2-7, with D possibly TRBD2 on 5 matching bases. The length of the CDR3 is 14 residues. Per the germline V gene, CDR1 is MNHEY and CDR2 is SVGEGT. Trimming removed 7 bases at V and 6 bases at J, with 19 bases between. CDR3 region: CASTQDRGIGEQYF. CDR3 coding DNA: TGTGCCAGCACCCAAGATCGGGGAATAGGCGAGCAGTACTTC.

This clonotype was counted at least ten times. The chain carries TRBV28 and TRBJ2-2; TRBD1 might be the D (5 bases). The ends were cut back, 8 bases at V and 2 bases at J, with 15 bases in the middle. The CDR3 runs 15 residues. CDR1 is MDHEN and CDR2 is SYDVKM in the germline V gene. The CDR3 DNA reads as TGTGCCAGCTCGGTTTCAGGGCACAACACCGGGGAGCTGTTTTTT. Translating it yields CASSVSGHNTGELFF.

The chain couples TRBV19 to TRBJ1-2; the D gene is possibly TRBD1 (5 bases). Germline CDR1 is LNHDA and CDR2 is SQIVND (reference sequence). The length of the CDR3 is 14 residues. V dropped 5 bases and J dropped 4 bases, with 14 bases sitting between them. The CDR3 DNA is TGTGCCAGTAGTCTGGACAAGGTGTCCTATGGCTACACCTTC. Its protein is CASSLDKVSYGYTF.

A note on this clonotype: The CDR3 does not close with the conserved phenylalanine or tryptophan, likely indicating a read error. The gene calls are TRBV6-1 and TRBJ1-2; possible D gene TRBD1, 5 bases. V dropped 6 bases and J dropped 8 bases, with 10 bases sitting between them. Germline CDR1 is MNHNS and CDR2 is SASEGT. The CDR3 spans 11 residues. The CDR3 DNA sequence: TGTGCCAGCAGGCTTGGGGACGGCTACACCTCC. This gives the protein CASRLGDGYTS.

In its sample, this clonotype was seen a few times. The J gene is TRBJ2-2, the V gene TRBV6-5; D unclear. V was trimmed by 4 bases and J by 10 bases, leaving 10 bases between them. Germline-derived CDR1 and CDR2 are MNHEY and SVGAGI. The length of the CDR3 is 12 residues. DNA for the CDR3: TGTGCCAGCAGTTTTCAGTTGGAGGAGCTGTTTTTT. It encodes CASSFQLEELFF.

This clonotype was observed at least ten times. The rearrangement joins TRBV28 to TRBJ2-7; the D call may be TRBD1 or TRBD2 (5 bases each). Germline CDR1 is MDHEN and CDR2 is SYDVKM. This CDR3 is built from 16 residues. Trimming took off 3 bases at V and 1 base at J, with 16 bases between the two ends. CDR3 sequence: CASSFPGRDLSYEQYF. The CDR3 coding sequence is TGTGCCAGCAGTTTCCCCGGCAGGGACCTTTCCTACGAGCAGTACTTC.

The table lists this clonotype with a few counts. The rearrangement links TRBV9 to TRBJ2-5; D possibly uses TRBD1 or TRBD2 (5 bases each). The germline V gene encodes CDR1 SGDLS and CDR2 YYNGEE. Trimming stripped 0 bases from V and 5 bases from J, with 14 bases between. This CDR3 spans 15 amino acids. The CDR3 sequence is CASSVAPGPRETQYF. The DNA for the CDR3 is TGTGCCAGCAGCGTAGCTCCGGGGCCCCGGGAGACCCAGTACTTC. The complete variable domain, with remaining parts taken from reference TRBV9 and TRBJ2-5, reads DSGVTQTPKHLITATGQRVTLRCSPRSGDLSVYWYQQSLDQGLQFLIQYYNGEERAKGNILERFSAQQFPDLHSELNLSSLELGDSALYFCASSVAPGPRETQYFGPGTRLLVL.

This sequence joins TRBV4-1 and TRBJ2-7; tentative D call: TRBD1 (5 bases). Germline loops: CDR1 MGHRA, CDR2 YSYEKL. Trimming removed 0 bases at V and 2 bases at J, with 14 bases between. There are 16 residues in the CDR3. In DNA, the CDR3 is TGCGCCAGCAGCCAAGAAGGGGCCGCAGTTACCTACGAGCAGTACTTC. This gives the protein CASSQEGAAVTYEQYF.